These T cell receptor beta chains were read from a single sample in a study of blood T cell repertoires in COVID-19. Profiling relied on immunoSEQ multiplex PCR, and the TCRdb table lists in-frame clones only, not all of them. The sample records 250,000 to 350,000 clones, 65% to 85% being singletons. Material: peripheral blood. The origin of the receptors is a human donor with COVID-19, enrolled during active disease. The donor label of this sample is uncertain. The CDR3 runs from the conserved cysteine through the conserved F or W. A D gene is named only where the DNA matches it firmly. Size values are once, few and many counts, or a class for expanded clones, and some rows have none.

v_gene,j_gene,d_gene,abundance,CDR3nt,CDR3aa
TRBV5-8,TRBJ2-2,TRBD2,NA,TGTGCCAGCATCCCCCGGTATACTAGCGGGATGTCCGGGGAGCTGTTTTTT,CASIPRYTSGMSGELFF
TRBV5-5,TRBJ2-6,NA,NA,TGTGCCAGCAGCTTGAATTTTCCACAGGGGACTTCTTCTGGGGCCAACGTCCTGACTTTC,CASSLNFPQGTSSGANVLTF
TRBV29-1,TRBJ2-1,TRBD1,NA,TGCAGCGTTGGTAAAACAGGGGGCAATGAGCAGTTCTTC,CSVGKTGGNEQFF
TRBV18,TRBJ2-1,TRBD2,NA,TGTGCCAGCTCACGGCCCCTAGCGGGAGATAATAATGAGCAGTTCTTC,CASSRPLAGDNNEQFF
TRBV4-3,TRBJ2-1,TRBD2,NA,TGCGCCAGCAGCCAACGGCAGCGGGAGGGTAATGAGCAGTTCTTC,CASSQRQREGNEQFF
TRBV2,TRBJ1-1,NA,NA,TGTGCCAGCAGTACCGAGCGTAGAACTGAAGCTTTCTTT,CASSTERRTEAFF
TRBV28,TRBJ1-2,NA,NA,TGTGCCAGCAAGGAGTATGGCTACACCTTC,CASKEYGYTF
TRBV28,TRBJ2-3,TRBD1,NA,TGTGCCAGCAGTTTACTCCCCCCCCACAGGGGCGCAGGAGATACGCAGTATTTT,CASSLLPPHRGAGDTQYF
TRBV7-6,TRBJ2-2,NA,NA,TGTGCCAGCAGCTCCAAGCCCCGACAGACCGGGGAGCTGTTTTTT,CASSSKPRQTGELFF
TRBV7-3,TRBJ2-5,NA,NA,TGTGCCAGCAGCTTACAGGGGACGTTGAAGACCCAGTACTTC,CASSLQGTLKTQYF
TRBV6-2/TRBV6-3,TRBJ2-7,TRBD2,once,TGTGCCAGCAGTTACCGCGGCAGGACTAGTGAAACCTACGAGCAGTACTTC,CASSYRGRTSETYEQYF
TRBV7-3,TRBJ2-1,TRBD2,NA,TGTGCCAGCAGCTCAAGGTCGGGGCGGGAGTTCAATGAGCAGTTCTTC,CASSSRSGREFNEQFF
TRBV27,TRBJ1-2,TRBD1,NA,TGTGCCAGCAGTACTTTACCCGGACAGGGCAACTATGGCTACACCTTC,CASSTLPGQGNYGYTF
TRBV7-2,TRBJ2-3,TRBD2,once,TGTGCCAGCAGCCCGCGCGGGGCGGGAGGGCCGGTAGATACGCAGTATTTT,CASSPRGAGGPVDTQYF
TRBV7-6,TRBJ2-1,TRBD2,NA,TGTGCCAGCAGCTTAGAGGGGGTAGCGGGAGGGAGCAATGAGCAGTTCTTC,CASSLEGVAGGSNEQFF
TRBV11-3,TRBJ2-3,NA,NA,TGTGCCAGCAGCCCTACCGAAACAGGGTTCAACACAGATACGCAGTATTTT,CASSPTETGFNTDTQYF
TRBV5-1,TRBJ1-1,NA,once,TGCGCCAGCGGTCAACCAGGGCCAGGGAACACCTGGAACACTGAAGCTTTCTTT,CASGQPGPGNTWNTEAFF
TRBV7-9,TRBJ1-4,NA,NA,TGTGCCAGCAGCTTAGGCCCCCTAATTTCCTTT,CASSLGPLISF
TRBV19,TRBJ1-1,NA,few,TGTGCCAGTAGTATAGATCGGCGAAGAGGCGAGGCTTTCTTT,CASSIDRRRGEAFF
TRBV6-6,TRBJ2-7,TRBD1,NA,TGTGCCAGCAGTTCAAGGACAGGGGGAACCTACGAGCAGTACTTC,CASSSRTGGTYEQYF
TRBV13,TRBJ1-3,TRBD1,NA,TGTGCCAGCAGCCTGGACAGGGGTAGAAACACCATATATTTT,CASSLDRGRNTIYF
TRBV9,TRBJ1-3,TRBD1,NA,TGTGCCAGCAGCCAGCCACAAACTGGCAGGGGGCCGGACACCATATATTTT,CASSQPQTGRGPDTIYF
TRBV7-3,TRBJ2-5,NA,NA,TGTGCCAGCAGCTTAACGGCGGGGTCGGAGACCCAGTACTTC,CASSLTAGSETQYF
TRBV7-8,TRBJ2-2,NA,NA,TGTGCCAGCAGCCTTCCCGGACAGAACACCGGGGAGCTGTTTTTT,CASSLPGQNTGELFF
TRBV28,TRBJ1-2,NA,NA,TGTGCCAGCAGTCCGTCCCGGAGCTATGGCTACACCTTC,CASSPSRSYGYTF
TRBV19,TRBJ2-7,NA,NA,TGTGCCAGTAGTATGCGGGACCAGGGCTACGAGCAGTACTTC,CASSMRDQGYEQYF
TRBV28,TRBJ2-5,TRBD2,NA,TGTGCCATCACGGGAGGGGCGCCCCGGGAGACCCAGTACTTC,CAITGGAPRETQYF
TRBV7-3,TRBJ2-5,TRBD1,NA,TGTGCCAGCAGCAGGGCGGGCCTCAGGGGGGAGACCCAGTACTTC,CASSRAGLRGETQYF
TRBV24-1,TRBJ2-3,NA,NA,TGTGCCACCAGTGGGGGACAAAGCACAGATACGCAGTATTTT,CATSGGQSTDTQYF
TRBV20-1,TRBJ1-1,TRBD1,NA,TGCAGTGCTAGTAGGCAGGGGGCGAGCACTGAAGCTTTCTTT,CSASRQGASTEAFF
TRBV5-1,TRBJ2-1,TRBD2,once,TGCGCCAGCACCAGCGGGAGGGCCTACAATGAGCAGTTCTTC,CASTSGRAYNEQFF
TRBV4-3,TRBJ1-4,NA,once,TGCGCCAGCAGCCAAGATTATCAGGGCGGAGAAAAACTGTTTTTT,CASSQDYQGGEKLFF
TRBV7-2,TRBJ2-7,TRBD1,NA,TGTGCCAGCAGCGCCCGACAGGGGTTGGCCTACGAGCAGTACTTC,CASSARQGLAYEQYF
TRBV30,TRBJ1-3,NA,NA,TGTGCCTGGAGCCCGGGAGCGGGAAACACCATATATTTT,CAWSPGAGNTIYF
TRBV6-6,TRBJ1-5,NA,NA,TGTGCCAGCATCAGATGGGGGGGAGACAATCAGCCCCAGCATTTT,CASIRWGGDNQPQHF
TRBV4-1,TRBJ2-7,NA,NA,TGCGCCAGCAGCCAAGATCGGGAATCCTACGAGCAGTACTTC,CASSQDRESYEQYF
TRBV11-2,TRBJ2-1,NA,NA,TGTGCCAGCAGCTTAGATCACGGGAGCTACAATGAGCAGTTCTTC,CASSLDHGSYNEQFF
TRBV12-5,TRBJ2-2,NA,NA,TGTGCTAGTTCATCGGGGTCTAACACCGGGGAGCTGTTTTTT,CASSSGSNTGELFF
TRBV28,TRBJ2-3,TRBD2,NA,TGTGCCAGCTACGACCGGCCTAGCGGGAGCACAGATACGCAGTATTTT,CASYDRPSGSTDTQYF
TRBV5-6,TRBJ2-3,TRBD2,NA,TGTGCCAGCAGCCAGGTGGGACTAGCGGGAGGTGGTACGCAGTATTTT,CASSQVGLAGGGTQYF
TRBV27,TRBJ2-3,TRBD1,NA,TGTGCCAGCAGTCCGGGACAGGGTGAGACAGATACGCAGTATTTT,CASSPGQGETDTQYF
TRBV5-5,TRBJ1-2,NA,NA,TGTGCCAGCAGCCCAGGACAAGGAATTTCCAGCGGCTACACCTTC,CASSPGQGISSGYTF
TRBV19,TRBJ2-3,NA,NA,TGTGCCAGTAGTGGGACTAGCACAGATACGCAGTATTTT,CASSGTSTDTQYF
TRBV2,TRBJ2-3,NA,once,TGTGCCAGCAGGACGGGGTACACAGATACGCAGTATTTT,CASRTGYTDTQYF
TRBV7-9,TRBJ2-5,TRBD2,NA,TGTGCCAGCAGCCGACTAGCGCAAGAGACCCAGTACTTC,CASSRLAQETQYF
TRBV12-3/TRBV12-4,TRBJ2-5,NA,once,TGTGCCAGTGCCTTGGGGGGCCAAGAGACCCAGTACTTC,CASALGGQETQYF
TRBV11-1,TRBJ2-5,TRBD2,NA,TGTGCCAGCAGCCTCAGGACTAGCGGAAAAGAGACCCAGTACTTC,CASSLRTSGKETQYF
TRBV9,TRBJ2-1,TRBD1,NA,TGTGCCAGCAGTAACGGACAGGGTTACAATGAGCAGTTCTTC,CASSNGQGYNEQFF
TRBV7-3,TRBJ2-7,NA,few,TGTGCCAGCAGCACTACCTACGAGCAGTACTTC,CASSTTYEQYF
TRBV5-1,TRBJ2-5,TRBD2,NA,TGCGCCAGCAGCTTGGAAGGGACTAGGGGAGAGACCCAGTACTTC,CASSLEGTRGETQYF
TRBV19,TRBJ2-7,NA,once,TGTGCCAGTAGTGCCGACGGTGGGAGCGGCGAGCAGTACTTC,CASSADGGSGEQYF
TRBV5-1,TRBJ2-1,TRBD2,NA,TGCGCCAGCAGCATCGGGACTAGCCCTTACAATGAGCAGTTCTTC,CASSIGTSPYNEQFF
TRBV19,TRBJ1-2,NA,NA,TGTGCCAGTAGTAACGGGGACTATGGCTACACCTTC,CASSNGDYGYTF
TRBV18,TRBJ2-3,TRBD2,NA,TGTGCCAGCTCACTAGGGACTAGCGGGACTACAGATACGCAGTATTTT,CASSLGTSGTTDTQYF
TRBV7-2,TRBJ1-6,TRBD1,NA,TGTGCCAGCAGCTTAGTCGGACAGGGAAGTGAGTCACCCCTCCACTTT,CASSLVGQGSESPLHF
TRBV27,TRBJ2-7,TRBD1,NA,TGTGCCAGCAGTCCCAACAGGGGGCAGGGCGAGCAGTACTTC,CASSPNRGQGEQYF
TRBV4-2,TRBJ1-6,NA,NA,TGTGCCAGCAGCCAGGAGGGAAGGGATTCACCCCTCCACTTT,CASSQEGRDSPLHF
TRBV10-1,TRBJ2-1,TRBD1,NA,TGCGCCAGCAGTGACACAGGGGGCAGGAATGAGCAGTTCTTC,CASSDTGGRNEQFF
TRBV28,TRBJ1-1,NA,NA,TGTGCCAGCAGTTCGGCGGAATACATGAACACTGAAGCTTTCTTT,CASSSAEYMNTEAFF
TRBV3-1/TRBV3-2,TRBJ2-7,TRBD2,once,TGTGCCAGCAGCCAGGGACTAGCGGGAGTGATGAATTGGTACTTC,CASSQGLAGVMNWYF